Described below is a single T cell receptor (beta chain) sequence and its context. Its antigen is not known. The sample comes from a study of T cell responses to AZD1222 COVID-19 vaccine. Study-level results: The donor cohort was predominantly white British with a female majority, and clonal diversity may have been underestimated.

The table came from immunoSEQ multiplex PCR; TCRdb's copy has only in-frame clones and leaves some out. This sample has 90,000 or so clones, with just over 85% found just once. J was trimmed by 1 base and V by 4 bases; bases with no gene match: 7. CDR3 length equals 15 residues. Germline V gene lookup returns CDR1 SEHNR and CDR2 FQNEAQ (reference sequence). The sequence was obtained from an adult in good health. The chain is built from TRBV7-9 and TRBJ2-7; 7 nucleotides agree with TRBD1. The sample here was peripheral blood, taken on day 0 of AZD1222 vaccination. CDR3 protein: CASSSVQQGSYEQYF. In DNA, the CDR3 is TGTGCCAGCAGCTCCGTCCAACAGGGGTCCTACGAGCAGTACTTC.